This record concerns one T cell receptor beta chain sequence. The same CDR3 is also encoded by other DNA sequences in this sample. The germline V and J ends were trimmed by 4 bases and 1 base, with 10 bases remaining between them. The CDR3 is made up of 13 amino acids. Germline V gives CDR1 SQVTM, CDR2 ANQGSEA. This entry comes from a study of blood T cell repertoires in COVID-19. Sequencing was performed with immunoSEQ multiplex PCR; in TCRdb, only in-frame clones are kept and a portion is missing. The data hold a few hundred thousand clones, with around 90% observed a single time. What was sequenced was peripheral blood. The sequence came from a person aged 18 to 35 with COVID-19, enrolled during active disease. The chain joins TRBV29-1 to TRBJ1-2; D might be TRBD1 (5 bases). CDR3 loop: CSVVQGDNYGYTF. CDR3 bases: TGCAGCGTTGTCCAAGGGGATAACTATGGCTACACCTTC. The variable domain in full, completed from reference TRBV29-1 and TRBJ1-2, reads SAVISQKPSRDICQRGTSLTIQCQVDSQVTMMFWYRQQPGQSLTLIATANQGSEATYESGFVIDKFPISRPNLTFSTLTVSNMSPEDSSIYLCSVVQGDNYGYTFGSGTRLTVV.